This T cell receptor (beta chain) was identified in a study of CD8+CD57+ T cells in acquired aplastic anemia. At the level of the study: Sorted CD4+ and CD8+ cells gave an average of roughly 3.3 ug of DNA.

Profiling that covered TCR beta VDJ and CDR3 relied on genomic DNA as its template. TCRdb reanalysed the reads using MiXCR and keeps one entry per CDR3 protein. The sample consists of 450,000 to 600,000 distinct CDR3 sequences, approximately 33% of them appearing once. After removal of 5 bases from V and 2 bases from J, the junction contained 10 bases not matched to a gene. The CDR3 is made up of 18 amino acids. CDR1 and CDR2 (germline): LNHDA, SQIVND (reference sequence). Findings and limits, study-wide: About 30 was the count of CD8+ CDR3 sequences that patients shared with controls.

This clonotype has only a few counts. Its antigen remains unknown. For sequencing, patients were chosen who had shown expansion of CD8+CD57+ cells by flow cytometry. The sequenced material came from sorted CD4+, CD8+, or CD8+CD57+ T cells (not recorded which) from PBMCs. This chain links TRBV19 with TRBJ2-6; 9 bases match TRBD1. The origin of this receptor is a human donor with aplastic anemia. The CDR3 DNA follows: TGTGCCAGTAGTTCTCAGGACAGGGGCCTAACTGGGGCCAACGTCCTGACTTTC. Translated, it gives CASSSQDRGLTGANVLTF.